Following are 10 T cell receptor beta chains from one sample sequenced in a study of CD8+ T cells in alopecia areata. Sequencing used cDNA as its template, made by extracting RNA and reverse transcribing it. The method was immunoSEQ multiplex PCR; TCRdb's version includes in-frame clones alone and lacks a portion of them. The top ten hold more than 8% of the sample, which has 93,000 or so clones, roughly 50% seen once. Sequenced sample: CD4+ T cells sorted from blood. The receptors come from a human donor in good health.

The chain links TRBV29-1 to TRBJ2-1; perhaps TRBD1 as D (6 bases). CDR3 size: 13 residues. Germline-derived CDR1 and CDR2 are SQVTM and ANQGSEA. V dropped 5 bases and J dropped 3 bases, with 11 bases sitting between them. The CDR3 sequence is CSVRTDSYNEQFF. CDR3 in DNA: TGCAGCGTTCGTACGGACAGCTACAATGAGCAGTTCTTC.

This clone was counted between two and nine times. The chain recombines TRBV7-2 with TRBJ1-4; D is possibly TRBD1 (5 bases). The CDR3 runs 14 residues. V gave up 1 base and J gave up 7 bases, with 10 bases separating them. The germline V gene encodes CDR1 SGHTA and CDR2 FQGNSA. The CDR3 nucleotides are TGTGCCAGCAGCTTAGGCCCGAGGGGTGAAAAACTGTTTTTT. This gives the protein CASSLGPRGEKLFF.

The genes are TRBV4-2 and TRBJ2-3; TRBD2 matches 10 bases. V was pared by 3 bases and J by 4 bases, with 10 bases of the junction left unmatched. Germline V gives CDR1 LGHNA, CDR2 YNFKEQ. The CDR3 loop spans 17 amino acids. Here the CDR3 reads CASSHSGGGHGADTQYF. CDR3 nucleotides: TGTGCCAGCAGCCACAGCGGGGGGGGCCACGGTGCAGATACGCAGTATTTT.

The V gene is TRBV7-8, the J gene TRBJ1-1, with D possibly being TRBD1 (6 bases). The CDR3 is 15 residues long. Germline V gene lookup returns CDR1 SGHVS and CDR2 FQNEAQ. Deletions cut 3 bases from V and 0 bases from J, with 11 bases between. Written as DNA, the CDR3 is TGTGCCAGCAGCTTTCAGACAGGATTGAACACTGAAGCTTTCTTT. It codes for CASSFQTGLNTEAFF.

This sequence joins TRBV18 and TRBJ1-6; D perhaps matches TRBD1 (5 bases). The V gene lost 4 bases and the J gene lost 9 bases, with 10 bases spanning the gap. The CDR3 length is 13 residues. Germline assignment: CDR1 KGHSH and CDR2 LQKENI. CDR3: CASSRDSSSPLHF. CDR3 nucleotide sequence: TGTGCCAGCTCACGAGACAGTAGTTCACCCCTCCACTTT.

This clone came up a few times. The chain is built from TRBV6-6 and TRBJ1-2; 7 nucleotides align to TRBD1. Looked up from germline, CDR1 is MNHNY and CDR2 is SVGAGI (reference sequence). The length of the CDR3 is 16 residues. Germline trimming cut 0 bases from V and 4 bases from J; bases unmatched to any gene: 8. The DNA of the CDR3 is TGTGCCAGCAGTTACTCACAGACAGGGAGATTCTATGGCTACACCTTC. Its translation is CASSYSQTGRFYGYTF.

V usage is TRBV4-2 and J usage is TRBJ2-5; the match to TRBD2 covers 16 bases. This CDR3 comprises 19 residues. Germline assignment: CDR1 LGHNA and CDR2 YNFKEQ. The V and J ends lost 2 bases and 2 bases, in that order; junction bases with no gene match: 8. For the CDR3, the DNA is TGTGCCAGCAGCCAACGGGGACTAGCGGGGGGGCACCGTCAAGAGACCCAGTACTTC. It yields the protein CASSQRGLAGGHRQETQYF.

The chain couples TRBV6-1 to TRBJ1-2, with 8 positions matching TRBD1. This CDR3 comprises 17 residues. Germline CDR1 reads MNHNS; CDR2 reads SASEGT. After removal of 2 bases from V and 3 bases from J, the junction contained 11 bases not matched to a gene. CDR3 bases: TGTGCCAGCAGTGAACTCCAGGGACAGGTGTATCACTATGGCTACACCTTC. Translated: CASSELQGQVYHYGYTF.

This clone appeared a few times. The chain recombines TRBV2 with TRBJ1-6; 9 positions agree with TRBD1. From germline, CDR1 is SNHLY and CDR2 FYNNEI. V was pared by 5 bases and J by 8 bases, with 7 bases of the junction left unmatched. CDR3 length: 15 residues. The CDR3 sequence: CASSWDRVTDSPLHF. DNA for the CDR3: TGTGCCAGCAGTTGGGACAGGGTGACTGATTCACCCCTCCACTTT.

This sequence joins TRBV7-3 and TRBJ2-7; 7 bases fit TRBD1. Looked up from germline, CDR1 is SGHTA and CDR2 is FQGTGA. The CDR3 is made up of 14 amino acids. V shed 1 base, J shed 3 bases, and the junction held 3 bases outside the gene matches. CDR3 nucleotide sequence: TGTGCCAGCAGCTTAATGCAGGGGGACTACGAGCAGTACTTC. Its protein is CASSLMQGDYEQYF. The full variable domain, with the rest looked up from reference TRBV7-3 and TRBJ2-7, is GAGVSQTPSNKVTEKGKYVELRCDPISGHTALYWYRQSLGQGPEFLIYFQGTGAADDSGLPNDRFFAVRPEGSVSTLKIQRTERGDSAVYLCASSLMQGDYEQYFGPGTRLTVT.